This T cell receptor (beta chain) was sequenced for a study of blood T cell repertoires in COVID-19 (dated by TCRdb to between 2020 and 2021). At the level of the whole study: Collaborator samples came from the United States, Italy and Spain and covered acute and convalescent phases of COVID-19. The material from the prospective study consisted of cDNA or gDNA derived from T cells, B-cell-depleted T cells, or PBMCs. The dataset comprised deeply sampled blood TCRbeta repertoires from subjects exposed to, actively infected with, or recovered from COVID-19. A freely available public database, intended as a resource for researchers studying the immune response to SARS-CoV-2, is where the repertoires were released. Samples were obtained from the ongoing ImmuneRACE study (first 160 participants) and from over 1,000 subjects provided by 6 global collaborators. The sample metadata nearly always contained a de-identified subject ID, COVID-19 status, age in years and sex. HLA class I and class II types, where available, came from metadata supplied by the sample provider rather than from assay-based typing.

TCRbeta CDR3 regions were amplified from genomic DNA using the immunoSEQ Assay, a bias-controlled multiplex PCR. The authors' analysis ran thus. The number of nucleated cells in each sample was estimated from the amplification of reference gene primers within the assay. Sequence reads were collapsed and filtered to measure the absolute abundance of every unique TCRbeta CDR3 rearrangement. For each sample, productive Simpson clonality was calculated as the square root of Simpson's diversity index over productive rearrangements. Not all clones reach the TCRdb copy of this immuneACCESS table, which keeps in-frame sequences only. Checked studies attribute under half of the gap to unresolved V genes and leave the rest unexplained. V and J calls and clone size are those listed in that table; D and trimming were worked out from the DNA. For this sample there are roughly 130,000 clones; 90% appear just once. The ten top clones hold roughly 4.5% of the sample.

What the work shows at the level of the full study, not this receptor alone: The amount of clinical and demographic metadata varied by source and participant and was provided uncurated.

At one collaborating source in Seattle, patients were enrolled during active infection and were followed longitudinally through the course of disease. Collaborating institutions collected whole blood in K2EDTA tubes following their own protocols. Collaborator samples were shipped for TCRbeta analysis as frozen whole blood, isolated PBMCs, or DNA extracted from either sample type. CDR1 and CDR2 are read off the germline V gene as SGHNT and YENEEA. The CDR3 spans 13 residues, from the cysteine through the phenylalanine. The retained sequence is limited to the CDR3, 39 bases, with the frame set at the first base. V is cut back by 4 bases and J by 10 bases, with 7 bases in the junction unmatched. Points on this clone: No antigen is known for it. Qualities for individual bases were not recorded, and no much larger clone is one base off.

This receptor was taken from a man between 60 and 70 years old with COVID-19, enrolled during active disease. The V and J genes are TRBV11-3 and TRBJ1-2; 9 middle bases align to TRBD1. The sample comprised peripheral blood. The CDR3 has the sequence CASSWDRDHDYTF. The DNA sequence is TGTGCCAGCAGCTGGGACAGGGATCACGACTACACCTTC.